A single sample is the source of the 4 T cell receptor beta chains below, sequenced in a study of identical twins. TCRdb re-derived calls from the 5' RACE reads in MiXCR, one entry per CDR3 protein. The sample comprises about 530,000 distinct CDR3 sequences, about 16% of which are singletons, and about 0.4% rests with the top ten. These data were also reused for a study on yellow fever vaccine responses in identical twins.

Sequences were obtained from CD4+ T cells sorted from blood. These receptors all stem from a woman aged 18-29 years in good health.

V is TRBV9 and J is TRBJ1-5; D is possibly TRBD1 (5 bases). The CDR3 spans 14 residues. The V gene's germline CDR1 is SGDLS and CDR2 YYNGEE. Trimming took 1 base from V and 8 from J, leaving 13 bases between them. CDR3 region: CASSVSGREEPQHF. As DNA, the CDR3 is TGTGCCAGCAGCGTATCAGGGAGGGAAGAGCCCCAGCATTTT.

V is TRBV6-1 and J is TRBJ2-3; 12 bases agree with TRBD2. The CDR3 totals 16 residues. In germline, CDR1 is MNHNS, CDR2 SASEGT. The V and J ends lost 1 base and 2 bases, in that order; junction bases with no gene match: 1. CDR3 bases: TGTGCCAGCAGTGAAGGACTAGCGGGAGTCACAGATACGCAGTATTTT. It yields the protein CASSEGLAGVTDTQYF.

J is TRBJ2-5 and V is TRBV12-3 or TRBV12-4; 7 bases are a match to TRBD1. The CDR3 has 15 residues. The ends lost 6 bases at V and 5 bases at J; junction bases unmatched: 12. DNA of the CDR3: TGTGCCAGCAGCCCTTATACAGGGGCTGGGGAGACCCAGTACTTC. Its protein product is CASSPYTGAGETQYF.

This chain joins TRBV29-1 and TRBJ2-7; TRBD1 agrees at 11 bases. CDR1 is SQVTM and CDR2 is ANQGSEA in the germline V gene. CDR3 length: 13 residues. V was pared by 4 bases and J by 2 bases, with 1 base of the junction left unmatched. The DNA of the CDR3 is TGCAGCGTTGGGGGACAGGGGGCCTACGAGCAGTACTTC. It specifies CSVGGQGAYEQYF.